The T cell receptor (beta chain) described here comes from a study of blood T cell repertoires in COVID-19. About the research overall: Material from acute and convalescent COVID-19 was sourced from the United States, Italy and Spain.

The CDR3 contains 15 residues. Per germline, CDR1 MNHNY and CDR2 SVGAGI (reference sequence). V dropped 5 bases and J dropped 0; count of bases not matched to a gene: 2. One Seattle source followed patients from active infection through their disease course. Libraries were prepared by immunoSEQ multiplex PCR; TCRdb keeps only in-frame clonotypes and omits some of them. The table shows roughly 440,000 clones, with approximately 89% occurring only once. The source is a woman between 50 and 59 years old with COVID-19, enrolled during active disease. Source material: peripheral blood. V is TRBV6-6 and J is TRBJ1-1, with TRBD1 identical over 11 bases. The DNA for the CDR3 is TGTGCCAGCAGTGGGGACAGGGGGGTGAACACTGAAGCTTTCTTT. As protein: CASSGDRGVNTEAFF.